This T cell receptor beta chain was captured in a study of HIV-infected patients and healthy controls. Study-wide findings and caveats: Healthy controls shared more CDR3 sequences between individuals than HIV-infected patients did. Apparent post-therapy Gini recovery among HIV-infected patients was not reproduced with size-matched repertoires.

This clonotype was counted between two and nine times. No antigen is known for it. The repertoire came from unfractionated whole blood and reflected all unsorted peripheral T cells. A roughly 2.5 ml peripheral blood sample was taken for RNA. With 5 bases clipped from V and 5 bases from J, the junction kept 16 bases outside the gene matches. The CDR3 has 17 amino acids. The V gene's germline CDR1 is PRHDT and CDR2 FYEKMQ (reference sequence). Alpha and beta constant-region primers primed reverse transcription of approximately 0.55 ug RNA. Separate chain-specific third strand synthesis with multiplexing indices produced the alpha and beta libraries. The cDNA received a 5' RACE adapter containing a random hexamer plus an SP2 sequencing primer site. TCRdb reanalysed the 5' RACE reads using MiXCR and keeps one entry per CDR3 protein. The data contain 15,000 to 20,000 distinct CDR3 sequences, 7.5% to 9% of them singletons.

The sequence was obtained from an adult in good health. V gene TRBV13 combines with J gene TRBJ2-3; 7 bases are a match to TRBD2. Sample: blood. The CDR3, as DNA: TGTGCCAGCAGCGTTCGCTTAGCGGGCCAAGGACGAGATACGCAGTATTTT. Residues: CASSVRLAGQGRDTQYF.